These T cell receptor beta chains were read from a single sample in a study of cytomegalovirus exposure and HLA in healthy donors. The data were produced by immunoSEQ multiplex PCR, yet TCRdb's version contains in-frame clones alone and is incomplete. The sample has more than 90,000 clones, approximately 70% seen once. The sequenced sample consisted of PBMCs. Every receptor here comes from a man aged 25-40 years in good health and CMV-seropositive. CDR3s include the opening cysteine and the closing phenylalanine or tryptophan. A D gene is named only where the DNA matches it firmly. Only some rows state a clone size, as once, few, many or a class for expanded clones.

>TRBD1|TRBJ1-1|few|TRBV5-1
TGCGCCAGCAGCTCACTTGTGGGGACAGGGGTAGAAGCTTTCTTT
CASSSLVGTGVEAFF
>-|TRBJ2-3|-|TRBV27
TGTGCCAGCAGTTTTTTAGGGGGCACAGATACGCAGTATTTT
CASSFLGGTDTQYF
>-|TRBJ1-1|-|TRBV28
TGTGCCAGCAGCGTATATGGGCCCAGTGAAGCTTTCTTT
CASSVYGPSEAFF
>TRBD1|TRBJ1-2|-|TRBV6-5
TGTGCCAGCAGTTACTCTCAGGGGGGTGGCTACACCTTC
CASSYSQGGGYTF
>-|TRBJ2-7|-|TRBV4-1
TGCGCCAGCAGCCAAGATTGGGATTTGGGGGCGAACTACGAGCAGTACTTC
CASSQDWDLGANYEQYF
>-|TRBJ2-3|-|TRBV19
TGTGCCAGTAACATTCAACGAGGGACGCAGTATTTT
CASNIQRGTQYF
>TRBD2|TRBJ2-3|-|TRBV19
TGTGCCAGTAGTATCGGGACTACCGGGGGGACGCAGTATTTT
CASSIGTTGGTQYF
>TRBD2|TRBJ2-7|once|TRBV7-3
TGTGCCAGCAGCCCGACGGGGGGCGAGCAGTACTTC
CASSPTGGEQYF
>-|TRBJ1-1|-|TRBV12-5
TGTGCTAGTGGTTTGGTGCTGGGCCGTGGAACTGAAGCTTTCTTT
CASGLVLGRGTEAFF
>TRBD1|TRBJ2-7|-|TRBV2
TGTGCCAGCAGTGATGAGGACAGGGGTCTCTACGAGCAGTACTTC
CASSDEDRGLYEQYF
>-|TRBJ2-7|-|TRBV6-5
TGTGCCAGCAGTTACAACCTCGTTAGCTCCTACGAGCAGTACTTC
CASSYNLVSSYEQYF
>TRBD1|TRBJ2-3|-|TRBV5-5
TGTGCCAGCAGCTCCTGGACAGGGGTAAGCACAGATACGCAGTATTTT
CASSSWTGVSTDTQYF
>-|TRBJ2-5|-|TRBV30
TGTGCCTGGAGTCAGAGGTCACAAGAGACCCAGTACTTC
CAWSQRSQETQYF
>TRBD2|TRBJ2-3|-|TRBV7-2
TGTGCCAGCAGCTTCAGACTAGCGGGAGAGGCGCAGTATTTT
CASSFRLAGEAQYF
>-|TRBJ2-2|-|TRBV25-1
TGTGCCAGCAGGGACATAGCCACCGGGGAGCTGTTTTTT
CASRDIATGELFF
>-|TRBJ2-1|-|TRBV2
TGTGCCAGCAATTCCAGGTATGAGCAGTTCTTC
CASNSRYEQFF
>TRBD1|TRBJ2-5|-|TRBV9
TGTGCCAGCAGCGCGAAGACAGGGCGTATGGAGACCCAGTACTTC
CASSAKTGRMETQYF
>TRBD2|TRBJ2-3|-|TRBV5-1
TGCGCCAGCAGCTTGGGACTAGCGGGGGGTGGAACAGATACGCAGTATTTT
CASSLGLAGGGTDTQYF
>TRBD1|TRBJ2-2|-|TRBV7-6
TGTGCCAGCAGCCTCGGACAGGGGAGTATTTCGAACACCGGGGAGCTGTTTTTT
CASSLGQGSISNTGELFF
>-|TRBJ1-4|-|TRBV28
TGTGCCAGCAGGGAGCAGGGAACTAATGAAAAACTGTTTTTT
CASREQGTNEKLFF
>TRBD1|TRBJ1-6|-|TRBV4-1
TGCGCCAGCAGCTCACTGGACAGGGGGTTCCCTTCACCCCTCCACTTT
CASSSLDRGFPSPLHF
>-|TRBJ1-1|-|TRBV27
TGTGCCAGCAGATTAATGGGGGGTGAAGCTTTCTTT
CASRLMGGEAFF
>-|TRBJ2-6|few|TRBV7-2
TGTGCCAGCAGCTTAGCGGGAGGCCACTCTGGGGCCAACGTCCTGACTTTC
CASSLAGGHSGANVLTF
>-|TRBJ1-1|-|TRBV2
TGTGCCAGCAGAGAATCTACTTACAGGGTGCGGGGGGGGACTGAAGCTTTCTTT
CASRESTYRVRGGTEAFF
>-|TRBJ1-2|-|TRBV7-3
TGTGCCAGCAGCAGCGGCTATGGCTACACCTTC
CASSSGYGYTF
>-|TRBJ1-1|few|TRBV7-9
TGTGCCAGCAGCCGATCGGGGGAGGGGCTGCTGGGAGCTTTCTTT
CASSRSGEGLLGAFF
>-|TRBJ1-5|-|TRBV29-1
TGCAGCGTTAAGGCAGGGAATAGCAATCAGCCCCAGCATTTT
CSVKAGNSNQPQHF
>-|TRBJ2-3|few|TRBV9
TGTGCCAGCAGCGTAGCTTCGGCAGGGCCCACAGATACGCAGTATTTT
CASSVASAGPTDTQYF
>TRBD2|TRBJ2-1|-|TRBV5-1
TGCGCCAGCAGCTTGGGACTAGCGGGGGGGAACAATGGGCAGTTCTTC
CASSLGLAGGNNGQFF
>TRBD2|TRBJ2-4|-|TRBV4-1
TGCGCCAGCAGCCCTACCCCCGGGAGGGCCCGGAACATTCAGTACTTC
CASSPTPGRARNIQYF
>TRBD2|TRBJ2-1|few|TRBV5-4
TGTGCCAGCAGCCCACCCGGGGGGGGGAATGAGCAGTTCTTC
CASSPPGGGNEQFF
>TRBD1|TRBJ2-7|-|TRBV11-2
TGTGCCAGCAGCTTAACGGACAGGGGGCCCTCCTACGAGCAGTACTTC
CASSLTDRGPSYEQYF
>-|TRBJ1-1|-|TRBV11-1
TGTGCCAGCAGCCCGGCACACAGGGCAACTGAAGCTTTCTTT
CASSPAHRATEAFF
>TRBD1|TRBJ1-1|-|TRBV29-1
TGCAGCGTTGACAGGGGGACTGAAGCTTTCTTT
CSVDRGTEAFF
>TRBD1|TRBJ1-1|-|TRBV7-9
TGTGCCAGCAGCCCATCAGGGGGACAGAGGTACACTGAAGCTTTCTTT
CASSPSGGQRYTEAFF
>TRBD1|TRBJ1-2|-|TRBV2
TGTGCCAGCAGTGAAAGGGGGACAGGGTCGTTGGATGGCTACACCTTC
CASSERGTGSLDGYTF
>TRBD1|TRBJ1-1|few|TRBV6-5
TGTGCCAGCAGACGAGAAGGGACAGGGAAAGCTTTCTTT
CASRREGTGKAFF
>-|TRBJ2-7|-|TRBV7-3
TGTGCCAGCAGCCCCTCCGCTAGCAGTACCTACGAGCAGTACTTC
CASSPSASSTYEQYF
>-|TRBJ2-6|-|TRBV11-3
TGTGCCAGCAGCTTAGGAGGGCTTGGGGCCAACGTCCTGACTTTC
CASSLGGLGANVLTF
>-|TRBJ1-4|-|TRBV6-1
TGTGCCAGCAGTGTACAGGGTTCCGGACCCGAAAAACTGTTTTTT
CASSVQGSGPEKLFF